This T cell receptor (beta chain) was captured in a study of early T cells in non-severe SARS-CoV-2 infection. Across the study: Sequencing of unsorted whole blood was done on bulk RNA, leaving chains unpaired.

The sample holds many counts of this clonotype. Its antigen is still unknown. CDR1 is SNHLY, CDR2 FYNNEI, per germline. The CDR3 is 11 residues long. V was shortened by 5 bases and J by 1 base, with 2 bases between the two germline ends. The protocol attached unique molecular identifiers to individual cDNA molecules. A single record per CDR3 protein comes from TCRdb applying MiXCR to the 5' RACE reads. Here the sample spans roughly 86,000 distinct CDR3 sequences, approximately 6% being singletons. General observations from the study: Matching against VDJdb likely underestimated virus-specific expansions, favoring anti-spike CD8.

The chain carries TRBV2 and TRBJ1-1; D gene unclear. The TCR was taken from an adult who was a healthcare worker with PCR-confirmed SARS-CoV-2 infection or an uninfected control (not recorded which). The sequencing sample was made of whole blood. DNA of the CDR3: TGTGCCAGCAGTCGGAACACTGAAGCTTTCTTT. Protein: CASSRNTEAFF.